Listed here are 28 T cell receptor beta chains from one sample, sequenced in a study of OX40 agonist ivuxolimab in advanced cancers. The data were produced by immunoSEQ multiplex PCR, yet TCRdb's version contains in-frame clones alone and is incomplete. The repertoire holds some 60,000 clones, with roughly nine tenths as singletons. Specimen: CD4+ or CD8+ T cells sorted from blood, collected in a trial of the OX40 agonist ivuxolimab. The source is an adult with an advanced solid tumor such as melanoma, head and neck, liver or kidney cancer.

The CDR3 region is CASTTDTNTEAFF. As DNA, the CDR3 is TGTGCCAGCACTACGGACACGAACACTGAAGCTTTCTTT. The chain uses TRBV6-6 and TRBJ1-1; D is possibly TRBD1 (5 bases). This CDR3 region has 13 residues. With 7 bases removed from V and 1 base from J, the gap between germline ends came to 10 bases. CDR1 is MNHNY, CDR2 SVGAGI, per germline (reference sequence).

CDR3 nucleotides: TGTGCCAGCAGCGTACGGACCGGGACCCTTGGAGAGACCCAGTACTTC. Amino acid sequence: CASSVRTGTLGETQYF. The rearrangement uses TRBV9 and TRBJ2-5, with D perhaps assigned TRBD1 or TRBD2 (5 bases each). Per the germline V gene, CDR1 is SGDLS and CDR2 is YYNGEE. V lost 1 base and J 4 bases, leaving 17 bases between the germline ends. The CDR3 has 16 residues.

This chain uses TRBV27 with TRBJ2-1, with 8 positions matching TRBD1. With V trimmed by 8 bases and J by 2 bases, 8 bases remained unmatched. Germline V CDR1 and CDR2: MNHEY, SMNVEV (reference sequence). CDR3 length equals 15 residues. The CDR3 bases are TGTGCCAGCCGAAAAGGGACAGGCACCTACAATGAGCAGTTCTTC. Protein product: CASRKGTGTYNEQFF.

This clone was seen a few times. This chain connects TRBV5-5 to TRBJ1-1; D is undetermined. V was trimmed by 4 bases and J by 1 base, leaving 8 bases between them. The CDR3 is 13 amino acids. From germline, CDR1 is SGHKS and CDR2 YYEKEE (reference sequence). The CDR3 sequence is CASSPLRNTEAFF. The CDR3 DNA is TGTGCCAGCAGCCCACTAAGGAACACTGAAGCTTTCTTT.

This chain links TRBV19 with TRBJ1-5; possibly TRBD1 for D (5 bases). Germline CDR1 and CDR2: LNHDA and SQIVND (reference sequence). V shed 3 bases and J shed 5 bases, with 20 bases lying between them. This CDR3 comprises 17 residues. The CDR3 is CASSMFGGDLPDQPQHF. CDR3 nucleotides: TGTGCCAGTAGTATGTTCGGGGGGGACCTCCCGGATCAGCCCCAGCATTTT. The full variable domain, rest sourced from reference TRBV19 and TRBJ1-5, is DGGITQSPKYLFRKEGQNVTLSCEQNLNHDAMYWYRQDPGQGLRLIYYSQIVNDFQKGDIAEGYSVSREKKESFPLTVTSAQKNPTAFYLCASSMFGGDLPDQPQHFGDGTRLSIL.

This sequence joins TRBV19 and TRBJ2-3; D is unclear. Deletions cut 5 bases from V and 5 bases from J, with 8 bases between. The CDR3 totals 12 residues. Germline CDR1 reads LNHDA; CDR2 reads SQIVND (reference sequence). This CDR3 reads CASSGPEDTQYF. In DNA form, the CDR3 reads TGTGCCAGTAGTGGGCCTGAAGATACGCAGTATTTT.

This clone was seen a single time. The genes are TRBV7-9 and TRBJ2-1, with 8 bases lining up with TRBD1. This CDR3 comprises 15 residues. Germline assignment: CDR1 SEHNR and CDR2 FQNEAQ (reference sequence). Trimming cost V 5 bases and J 5 bases; bases outside gene matches: 8. The CDR3 DNA reads TGTGCCAGCAGCACCGCTGGGACAGGCAACAATGAGCAGTTCTTC. Amino acid sequence: CASSTAGTGNNEQFF.

This chain connects TRBV19 to TRBJ2-5; D unresolved. The CDR3 spans 14 residues. Trimming removed 1 base from V and 0 bases from J, with 6 bases in between. Germline CDR1 LNHDA, CDR2 SQIVND (reference sequence). CDR3 amino acids: CASSIGPNQETQYF. For the CDR3, the DNA is TGTGCCAGTAGTATAGGACCAAACCAAGAGACCCAGTACTTC.

Details on this clone: The sample has other DNA sequences that encode this CDR3 too. The chain has TRBV10-1 and TRBJ2-7; D is unclear. This CDR3 has 12 amino acids. Germline V CDR1 and CDR2: WNHNN, SYGVQD (reference sequence). Trimming removed 3 bases from V and 1 base from J, with 4 bases in between. CDR3 region: CASSDNSYEQYF. DNA for the CDR3: TGCGCCAGCAGTGACAATTCCTACGAGCAGTACTTC.

The rearrangement joins TRBV6-5 to TRBJ2-7; TRBD1 might be the D (5 bases). This CDR3 is built from 15 residues. Germline CDR1 reads MNHEY; CDR2 reads SVGAGI. V gave up 6 bases and J gave up 2 bases, with 17 bases separating them. The CDR3 DNA reads TGTGCCAGCAGGGCCCTCGCTCCAGGGACCTACGAGCAGTACTTC. As protein: CASRALAPGTYEQYF.

The count of this clone is one. This chain links TRBV7-2 with TRBJ1-2, with 12 bases identical to TRBD1. Germline assignment: CDR1 SGHTA and CDR2 FQGNSA. CDR3 length: 15 residues. J lost 8 bases, V lost 6 bases, and 10 bases had no gene match. CDR3 amino acids: CASRPPGQGARGYTF. The CDR3 region has the DNA TGTGCCAGCAGGCCTCCGGGACAGGGGGCGCGAGGCTACACCTTC.

This clone was recorded once. V usage is TRBV7-2 and J usage is TRBJ2-5, with TRBD1 matching 9 bases. The V gene end was trimmed by 2 bases and the J gene end by 2 bases; junction bases not matched to a gene: 3. This CDR3 contains 15 residues. Germline lookup yields CDR1 SGHTA and CDR2 FQGNSA. CDR3 sequence reads: CASSLLGTGQETQYF. Here the CDR3 DNA reads TGTGCCAGCAGCTTACTCGGGACAGGGCAAGAGACCCAGTACTTC.

V gene TRBV9 combines with J gene TRBJ2-7; TRBD1 matches at 11 bases. Germline CDR1 reads SGDLS; CDR2 reads YYNGEE. With V trimmed by 4 bases and J by 9 bases, 9 bases remained unmatched. This CDR3 is 14 amino acids long. CDR3 in amino acids: CASSRDRGTTAQYF. CDR3 in DNA: TGTGCCAGCAGCCGGGACAGGGGGACTACGGCGCAGTACTTC.

This clone was detected once. The chain couples TRBV7-6 to TRBJ2-2; TRBD1 might be the D (5 bases). The CDR3 has 16 amino acids. Germline V lookup: CDR1 SGHVS, CDR2 FNYEAQ. V was trimmed by 1 base and J by 1 base, leaving 10 bases between them. CDR3 coding DNA: TGTGCCAGCAGCTTAGGGTTGGGGCAGAACACCGGGGAGCTGTTTTTT. Translated, it gives CASSLGLGQNTGELFF.

J is TRBJ1-4 and V is TRBV28; D is possibly TRBD1 (5 bases). The germline V gene has CDR1 MDHEN and CDR2 SYDVKM. CDR3 size: 16 residues. V gave up 2 bases and J gave up 8 bases, with 18 bases separating them. In DNA, the CDR3 is TGTGCCAGCAGTTTAACCCAGGGAGGGAAGGACGAAAAACTGTTTTTT. It translates to CASSLTQGGKDEKLFF.

V gene TRBV10-3 combines with J gene TRBJ1-6; 8 bases are a match to TRBD1. There are 15 residues in the CDR3. V shed 0 bases, J shed 5 bases, and the junction held 0 bases outside the gene matches. CDR1 is ENHRY, CDR2 SYGVKD, per germline. CDR3 DNA: TGTGCCATCAGTGAGTCGACAGGGGATAATTCACCCCTCCACTTT. Protein sequence: CAISESTGDNSPLHF.

This clone was detected a few times. The chain recombines TRBV30 with TRBJ1-5, with TRBD1 as a possible D gene (6 bases). Trimming pared 1 base from V and 2 bases from J, leaving 12 bases between. Germline V gives CDR1 GTSNPN, CDR2 SVGIG (reference sequence). This CDR3 has 15 residues. The chain's CDR3 is CAWSGTDSGNQPQHF. The CDR3 DNA reads TGTGCCTGGAGTGGGACAGACTCGGGCAATCAGCCCCAGCATTTT.

The J gene is TRBJ1-6, the V gene TRBV6-4; 8 bases match TRBD1. The CDR3 spans 13 residues. J gave up 8 bases and V 6 bases, and 3 bases lay outside the gene matches. Germline V gene lookup returns CDR1 MRHNA and CDR2 SNTAGT. The CDR3 loop is CASSSDRDSPLHF. The DNA of the CDR3 is TGTGCCAGCAGCTCGGACAGGGATTCACCCCTCCACTTT.

The chain uses TRBV19 and TRBJ1-4, with a weak D call TRBD1 (5 bases). Germline CDR1 is LNHDA and CDR2 is SQIVND (reference sequence). The CDR3 sequence is 13 residues long. V lost 3 bases and J 7 bases, leaving 9 bases between the germline ends. CDR3 region: CASSMDKLEKLFF. DNA for the CDR3: TGTGCCAGTAGTATGGACAAGCTTGAAAAACTGTTTTTT.

The CDR3 here is CASSQDLWSGGDEQFF. Here the CDR3 DNA reads TGCGCCAGCAGCCAAGATCTGTGGTCCGGGGGGGATGAGCAGTTCTTC. The V and J genes are TRBV4-3 and TRBJ2-1; 8 positions match TRBD2. The CDR3 is made up of 16 amino acids. The J segment lost 8 bases and the V segment lost 0 bases, leaving 9 bases of the junction unmatched. Germline V gene lookup returns CDR1 LGHNA and CDR2 YSLEER.

The chain combines TRBV28 with TRBJ2-7; D uncertain. This CDR3 comprises 13 residues. V gave up 4 bases and J gave up 2 bases, with 9 bases separating them. Germline assignment: CDR1 MDHEN and CDR2 SYDVKM. The CDR3 DNA sequence: TGTGCCAGCAGTTCGACCGGAACCTACGAGCAGTACTTC. Translated, it gives CASSSTGTYEQYF.

The CDR3 loop is CASSLWGQGDYGYTF. The CDR3 DNA reads TGTGCCAGCAGTTTATGGGGACAGGGTGACTATGGCTACACCTTC. The V call is TRBV27, the J call TRBJ1-2; 9 bases align to TRBD1. V was pared by 1 base and J by 3 bases, with 3 bases of the junction left unmatched. This CDR3 is 15 amino acids long. Germline values: CDR1 MNHEY, CDR2 SMNVEV (reference sequence).

This chain connects TRBV5-6 to TRBJ2-5; 10 nucleotides agree with TRBD2. With 4 bases clipped from V and 1 base from J, the junction kept 4 bases outside the gene matches. The length of the CDR3 is 15 residues. CDR1 is SGHDT, CDR2 YYEEEE, per germline. CDR3 DNA: TGTGCCAGCAGCATCGGACTAGCGGCCCAAGAGACCCAGTACTTC. It translates to CASSIGLAAQETQYF.

The V and J genes are TRBV14 and TRBJ1-1; D possibly corresponds to TRBD1 (6 bases). Germline loops: CDR1 SGHDN, CDR2 FVKESK. V lost 3 bases, J lost 5 bases, and 16 bases lay in between. The CDR3 consists of 15 residues. Here the CDR3 reads CASSQESRGRTEAFF. CDR3 nucleotide sequence: TGTGCCAGCAGCCAGGAATCCAGGGGAAGGACTGAAGCTTTCTTT.

The rearrangement joins TRBV7-6 to TRBJ2-1, with 7 bases aligning to TRBD2. J gave up 6 bases and V 5 bases, and 19 bases lay outside the gene matches. The CDR3 extends over 18 amino acids. Germline V lookup: CDR1 SGHVS, CDR2 FNYEAQ. CDR3 DNA sequence: TGTGCCAGCAGCCTATCCATTCTCCGGGACTACACGATCAATGAGCAGTTCTTC. Amino acids: CASSLSILRDYTINEQFF.

The chain links TRBV7-8 to TRBJ1-1, with TRBD1 matching 7 bases. Germline loops: CDR1 SGHVS, CDR2 FQNEAQ. This CDR3 contains 17 residues. The ends lost 4 bases at V and 0 bases at J; junction bases unmatched: 11. CDR3 loop: CASSSPSRGAMNTEAFF. CDR3 in DNA: TGTGCCAGCAGCTCCCCGTCCAGGGGGGCCATGAACACTGAAGCTTTCTTT.

J is TRBJ2-2 and V is TRBV10-3; TRBD2 aligns across 13 bases. Per germline, CDR1 ENHRY and CDR2 SYGVKD. CDR3 length: 18 residues. Losses at the gene ends were 0 bases for V and 0 bases for J; bases not matched to a gene: 1. The CDR3 spells CAISESGTSGTNTGELFF. In nucleotides, the CDR3 is TGTGCCATCAGTGAGTCGGGGACTAGCGGGACGAACACCGGGGAGCTGTTTTTT.

This clone appeared once. This chain joins TRBV2 and TRBJ1-1, with D perhaps matching TRBD1 (5 bases). Germline CDR1 and CDR2: SNHLY and FYNNEI. V was shortened by 8 bases and J by 6 bases, with 16 bases between the two germline ends. The CDR3 contains 13 residues. DNA for the CDR3: TGTGCCAGCCGGCTCGGGGGGTTGGCTGAAGCTTTCTTT. Translating gives CASRLGGLAEAFF.